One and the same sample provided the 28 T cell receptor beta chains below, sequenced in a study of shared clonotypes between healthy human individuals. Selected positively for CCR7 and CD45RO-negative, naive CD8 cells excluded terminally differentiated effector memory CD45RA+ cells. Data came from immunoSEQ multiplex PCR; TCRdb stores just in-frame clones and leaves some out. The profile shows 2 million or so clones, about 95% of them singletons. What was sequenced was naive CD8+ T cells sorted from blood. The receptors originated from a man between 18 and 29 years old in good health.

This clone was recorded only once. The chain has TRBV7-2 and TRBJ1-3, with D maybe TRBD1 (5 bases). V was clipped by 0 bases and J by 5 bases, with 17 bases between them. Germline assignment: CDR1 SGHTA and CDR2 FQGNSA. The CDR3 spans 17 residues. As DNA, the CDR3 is TGTGCCAGCAGCTTAGCAGGGCAGGGATATAGGAGAAACACCATATATTTT. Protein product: CASSLAGQGYRRNTIYF.

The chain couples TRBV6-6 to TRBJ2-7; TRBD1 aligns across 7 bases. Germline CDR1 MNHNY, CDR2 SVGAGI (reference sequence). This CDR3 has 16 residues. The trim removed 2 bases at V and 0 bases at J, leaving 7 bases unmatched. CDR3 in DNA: TGTGCCAGCAGTTACCTCCCACAGGGGAGCTCCTACGAGCAGTACTTC. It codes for CASSYLPQGSSYEQYF.

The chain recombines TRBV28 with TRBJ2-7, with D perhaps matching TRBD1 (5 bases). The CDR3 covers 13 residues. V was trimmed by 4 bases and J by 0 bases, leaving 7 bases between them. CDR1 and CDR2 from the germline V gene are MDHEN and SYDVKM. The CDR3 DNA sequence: TGTGCCAGCAGTTATGACAGCTCCTACGAGCAGTACTTC. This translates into CASSYDSSYEQYF.

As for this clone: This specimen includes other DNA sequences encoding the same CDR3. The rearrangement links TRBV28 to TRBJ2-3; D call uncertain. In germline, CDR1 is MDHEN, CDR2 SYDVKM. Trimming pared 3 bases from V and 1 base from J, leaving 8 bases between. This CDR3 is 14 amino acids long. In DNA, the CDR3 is TGTGCCAGCAGTTTGGGTACGGGCACAGATACGCAGTATTTT. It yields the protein CASSLGTGTDTQYF.

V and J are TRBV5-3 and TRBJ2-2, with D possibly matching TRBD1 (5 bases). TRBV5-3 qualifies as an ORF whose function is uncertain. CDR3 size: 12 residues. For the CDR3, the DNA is TGTGCTCCCACAGGTTTCGGCGGGGAGCTGTTTTTT. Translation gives CAPTGFGGELFF.

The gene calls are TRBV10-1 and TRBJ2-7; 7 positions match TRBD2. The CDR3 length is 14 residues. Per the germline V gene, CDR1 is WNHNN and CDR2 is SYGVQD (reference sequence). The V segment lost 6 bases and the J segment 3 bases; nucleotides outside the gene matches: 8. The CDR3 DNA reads TGCGCCAGCAGCTCGGGAGGACTTCACTACGAGCAGTACTTC. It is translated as CASSSGGLHYEQYF.

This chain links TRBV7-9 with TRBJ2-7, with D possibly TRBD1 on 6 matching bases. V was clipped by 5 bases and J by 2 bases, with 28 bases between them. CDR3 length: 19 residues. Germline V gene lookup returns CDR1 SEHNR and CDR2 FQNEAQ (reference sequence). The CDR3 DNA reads TGTGCCAGCAGCCAGTCCGGGACACCCTTTCCCCCACTTGCCTACGAGCAGTACTTC. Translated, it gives CASSQSGTPFPPLAYEQYF. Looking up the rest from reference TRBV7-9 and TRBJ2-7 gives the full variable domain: DTGVSQNPRHKITKRGQNVTFRCDPISEHNRLYWYRQTLGQGPEFLTYFQNEAQLEKSRLLSDRFSAERPKGSFSTLEIQRTEQGDSAMYLCASSQSGTPFPPLAYEQYFGPGTRLTVT.

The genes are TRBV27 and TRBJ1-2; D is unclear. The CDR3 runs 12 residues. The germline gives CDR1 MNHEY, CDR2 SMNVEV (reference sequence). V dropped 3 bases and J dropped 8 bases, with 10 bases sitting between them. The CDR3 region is CASSFSGNGYTF. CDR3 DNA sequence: TGTGCCAGCAGTTTTTCGGGGAACGGCTACACCTTC.

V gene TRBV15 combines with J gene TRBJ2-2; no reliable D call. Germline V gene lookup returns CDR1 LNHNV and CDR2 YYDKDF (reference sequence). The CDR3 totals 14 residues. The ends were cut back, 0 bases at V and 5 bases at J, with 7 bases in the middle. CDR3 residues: CATSRDLGTGELFF. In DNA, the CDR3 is TGTGCCACCAGCAGAGATCTGGGGACCGGGGAGCTGTTTTTT. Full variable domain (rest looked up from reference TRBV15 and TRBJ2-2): DAMVIQNPRYQVTQFGKPVTLSCSQTLNHNVMYWYQQKSSQAPKLLFHYYDKDFNNEADTPDNFQSRRPNTSFCFLDIRSPGLGDTAMYLCATSRDLGTGELFFGEGSRLTVL.

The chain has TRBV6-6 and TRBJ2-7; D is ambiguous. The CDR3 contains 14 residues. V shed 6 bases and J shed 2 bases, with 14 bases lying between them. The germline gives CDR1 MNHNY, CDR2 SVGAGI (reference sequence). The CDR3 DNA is TGTGCCAGCAGACCAATAACTGATCCCTACGAGCAGTACTTC. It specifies CASRPITDPYEQYF.

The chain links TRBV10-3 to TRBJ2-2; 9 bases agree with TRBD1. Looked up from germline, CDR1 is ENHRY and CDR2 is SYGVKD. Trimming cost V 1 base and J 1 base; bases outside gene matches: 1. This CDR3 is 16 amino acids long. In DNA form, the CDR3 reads TGTGCCATCAGTGAGTTGGGACAGGGGAACACCGGGGAGCTGTTTTTT. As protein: CAISELGQGNTGELFF.

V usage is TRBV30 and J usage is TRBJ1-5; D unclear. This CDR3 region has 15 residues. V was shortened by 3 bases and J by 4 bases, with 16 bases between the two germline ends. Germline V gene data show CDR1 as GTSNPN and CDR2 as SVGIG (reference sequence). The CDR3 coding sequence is TGTGCCTGGAGCTCGGACCCCGCGCCAAATCAGCCCCAGCATTTT. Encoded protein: CAWSSDPAPNQPQHF. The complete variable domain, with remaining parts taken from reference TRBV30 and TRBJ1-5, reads SQTIHQWPATLVQPVGSPLSLECTVEGTSNPNLYWYRQAAGRGLQLLFYSVGIGQISSEVPQNLSASRPQDRQFILSSKKLLLSDSGFYLCAWSSDPAPNQPQHFGDGTRLSIL.

CDR3 protein: CASSPGGASPLHF. The CDR3 nucleotides are TGTGCCAGCAGCCCCGGGGGGGCCTCACCCCTCCACTTT. This chain uses TRBV7-2 with TRBJ1-6; tentatively, D is TRBD1 (6 bases). Germline assignment: CDR1 SGHTA and CDR2 FQGNSA. The CDR3 consists of 13 residues. The V end was cut by 5 bases, the J end by 10 bases, with 12 bases between.

The CDR3 protein is CASSKTGGSTEAFF. For the CDR3, the DNA is TGTGCCAGCAGCAAGACAGGTGGGAGCACTGAAGCTTTCTTT. The rearrangement joins TRBV27 to TRBJ1-1; the D gene is possibly TRBD1 (6 bases). CDR1 is MNHEY, CDR2 SMNVEV, per germline (reference sequence). This CDR3 has 14 amino acids. The ends were cut back, 6 bases at V and 4 bases at J, with 15 bases in the middle.

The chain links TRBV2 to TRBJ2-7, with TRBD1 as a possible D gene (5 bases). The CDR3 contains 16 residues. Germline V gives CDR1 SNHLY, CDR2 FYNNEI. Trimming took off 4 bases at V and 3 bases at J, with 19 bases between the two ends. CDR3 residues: CASSGWTDKGHYEQYF. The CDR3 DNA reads TGTGCCAGCAGTGGATGGACGGACAAAGGCCACTACGAGCAGTACTTC. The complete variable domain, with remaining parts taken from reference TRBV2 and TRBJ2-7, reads EPEVTQTPSHQVTQMGQEVILRCVPISNHLYFYWYRQILGQKVEFLVSFYNNEISEKSEIFDDQFSVERPDGSNFTLKIRSTKLEDSAMYFCASSGWTDKGHYEQYFGPGTRLTVT.

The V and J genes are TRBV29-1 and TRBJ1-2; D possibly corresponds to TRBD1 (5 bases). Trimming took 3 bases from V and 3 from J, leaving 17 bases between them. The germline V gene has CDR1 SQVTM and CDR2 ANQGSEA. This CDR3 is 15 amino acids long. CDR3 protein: CSVDGRIRDYYGYTF. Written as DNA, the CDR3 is TGCAGCGTTGATGGTAGGATTCGGGACTACTATGGCTACACCTTC.

The CDR3, as DNA: TGTGCCAGCAGCCAACTCCAGGGAGGCGGGGGGGATGAGCAGTTCTTC. Its protein product is CASSQLQGGGGDEQFF. V and J are TRBV4-2 and TRBJ2-1; 9 bases fit TRBD2. Germline lookup yields CDR1 LGHNA and CDR2 YNFKEQ. J lost 8 bases, V lost 2 bases, and 10 bases had no gene match. The CDR3 sequence is 16 residues long.

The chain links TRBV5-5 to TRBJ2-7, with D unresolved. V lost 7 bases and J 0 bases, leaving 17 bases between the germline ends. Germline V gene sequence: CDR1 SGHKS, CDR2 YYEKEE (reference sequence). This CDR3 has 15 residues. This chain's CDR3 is CASAFEAASSYEQYF. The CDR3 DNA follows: TGTGCCAGCGCCTTTGAGGCAGCGAGCTCCTACGAGCAGTACTTC.

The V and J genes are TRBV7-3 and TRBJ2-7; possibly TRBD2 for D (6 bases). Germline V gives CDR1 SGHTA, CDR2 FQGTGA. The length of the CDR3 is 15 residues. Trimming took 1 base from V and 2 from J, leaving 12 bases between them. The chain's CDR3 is CASSLSAGSAYEQYF. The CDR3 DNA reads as TGTGCCAGCAGCTTAAGTGCGGGGAGCGCCTACGAGCAGTACTTC. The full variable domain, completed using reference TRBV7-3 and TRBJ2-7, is GAGVSQTPSNKVTEKGKYVELRCDPISGHTALYWYRQSLGQGPEFLIYFQGTGAADDSGLPNDRFFAVRPEGSVSTLKIQRTERGDSAVYLCASSLSAGSAYEQYFGPGTRLTVT.

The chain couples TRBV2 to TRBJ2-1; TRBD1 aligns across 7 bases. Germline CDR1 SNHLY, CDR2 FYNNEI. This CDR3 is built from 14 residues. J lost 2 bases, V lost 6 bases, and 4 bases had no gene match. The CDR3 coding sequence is TGTGCCAGCAGGACAGGGAGCCCCTACAATGAGCAGTTCTTC. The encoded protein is CASRTGSPYNEQFF.

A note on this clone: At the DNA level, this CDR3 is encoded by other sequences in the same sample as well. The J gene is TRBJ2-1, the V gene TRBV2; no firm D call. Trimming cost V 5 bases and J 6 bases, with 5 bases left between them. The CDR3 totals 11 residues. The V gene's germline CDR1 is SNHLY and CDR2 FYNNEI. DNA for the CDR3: TGTGCCAGCAGTTCAAGCAATGAGCAGTTCTTC. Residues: CASSSSNEQFF.

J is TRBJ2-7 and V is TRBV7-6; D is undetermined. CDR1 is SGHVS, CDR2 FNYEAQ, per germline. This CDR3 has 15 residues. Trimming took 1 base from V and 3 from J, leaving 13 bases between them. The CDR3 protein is CASSLDPGTLYEQYF. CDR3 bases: TGTGCCAGCAGCTTAGATCCGGGTACTCTCTACGAGCAGTACTTC. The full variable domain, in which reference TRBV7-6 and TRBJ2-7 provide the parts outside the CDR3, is GAGVSQSPRYKVTKRGQDVALRCDPISGHVSLYWYRQALGQGPEFLTYFNYEAQQDKSGLPNDRFSAERPEGSISTLTIQRTEQRDSAMYRCASSLDPGTLYEQYFGPGTRLTVT.

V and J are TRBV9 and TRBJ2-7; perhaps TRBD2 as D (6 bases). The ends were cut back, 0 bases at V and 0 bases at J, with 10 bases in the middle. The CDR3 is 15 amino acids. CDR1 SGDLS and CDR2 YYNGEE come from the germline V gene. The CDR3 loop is CASSVDGGISYEQYF. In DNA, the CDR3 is TGTGCCAGCAGCGTAGATGGGGGGATCTCCTACGAGCAGTACTTC.

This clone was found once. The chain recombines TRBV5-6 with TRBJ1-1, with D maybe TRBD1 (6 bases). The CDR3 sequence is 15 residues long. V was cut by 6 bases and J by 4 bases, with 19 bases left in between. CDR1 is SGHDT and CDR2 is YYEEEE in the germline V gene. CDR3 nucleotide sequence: TGTGCCAGCATCCTACTAATGGAGGGGGTCACTGAAGCTTTCTTT. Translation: CASILLMEGVTEAFF. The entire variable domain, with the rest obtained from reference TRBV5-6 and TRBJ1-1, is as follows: DAGVTQSPTHLIKTRGQQVTLRCSPKSGHDTVSWYQQALGQGPQFIFQYYEEEERQRGNFPDRFSGHQFPNYSSELNVNALLLGDSALYLCASILLMEGVTEAFFGQGTRLTVV.

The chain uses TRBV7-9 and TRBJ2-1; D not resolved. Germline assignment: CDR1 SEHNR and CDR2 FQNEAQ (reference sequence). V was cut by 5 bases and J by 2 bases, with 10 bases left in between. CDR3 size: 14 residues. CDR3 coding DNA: TGTGCCAGCAGCCCACCCGCCCCCTACAATGAGCAGTTCTTC. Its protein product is CASSPPAPYNEQFF.

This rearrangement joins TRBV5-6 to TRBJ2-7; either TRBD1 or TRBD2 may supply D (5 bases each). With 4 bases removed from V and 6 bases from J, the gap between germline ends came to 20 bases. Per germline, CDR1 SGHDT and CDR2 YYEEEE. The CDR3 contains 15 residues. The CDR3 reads CASSPIPPGDGEQYF. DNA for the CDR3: TGTGCCAGCAGCCCAATTCCCCCCGGGGACGGCGAGCAGTACTTC.

The CDR3 sequence is CASSEALGPPGYGYTF. In DNA form, the CDR3 reads TGTGCCAGCAGTGAAGCACTCGGGCCCCCCGGCTATGGCTACACCTTC. The gene calls are TRBV6-1 and TRBJ1-2; D not certain. The CDR3 spans 16 residues. Germline V gene lookup returns CDR1 MNHNS and CDR2 SASEGT. V was cut by 0 bases and J by 4 bases, with 15 bases left in between.

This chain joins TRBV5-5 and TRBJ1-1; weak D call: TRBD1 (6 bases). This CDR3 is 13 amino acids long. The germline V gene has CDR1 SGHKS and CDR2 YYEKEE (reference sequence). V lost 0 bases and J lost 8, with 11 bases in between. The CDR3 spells CASSLGGGGEAFF. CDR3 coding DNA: TGTGCCAGCAGCTTGGGTGGGGGCGGAGAAGCTTTCTTT.